This TCR beta chain was captured in a study of cytomegalovirus exposure and HLA in healthy donors (dated by TCRdb to the late 2010s). At the level of the whole study: According to a later analysis, one platform produced both the roughly 120 validation repertoires and the 666 repertoires of the first cohort. The study aimed to test whether cataloging public T cell receptors could reveal signatures of past pathogen exposure. High-throughput TCR immunosequencing, statistical association of individual TCRs with disease status, and machine learning were combined to predict cytomegalovirus infection status. Along with the approximately 620-subject first cohort, a separate validation cohort of about 110 different subjects was used.

Compared with germline, V lacks 4 bases and J lacks 0 bases; bases without a gene match: 5. Sequences LNHDA (CDR1) and SQIVND (CDR2) are obtained from the germline V gene (reference sequence). The CDR3 sequence holds 16 residues, the cysteine and phenylalanine included. The only DNA kept is the CDR3, 48 bases in frame from the first base. Libraries came from the immunoSEQ multiplex PCR assay. From the authors' description of their analysis: A statistical classification framework was built to diagnose cytomegalovirus status from the catalog of TCR beta chain sequences. TCRdb took over this immuneACCESS table, retaining in-frame rearrangements with V and J assigned. Such tables are incomplete; in checked studies, under half of the missing clones stem from an unresolved V gene, and the remainder is unexplained. Clone size and the V and J calls come from that table; the DNA yielded D and trimming. Here the sample has around 94,000 clones; approximately 95% occur a single time. The top ten clones comprise 0.85% to 0.95% of the sample.

A remark on this clone: Its antigen is unknown. Nothing much larger sits one base from this clone, and base qualities are not available.

Separate from the approximately 700-subject first cohort, the validation cohort of around 130 subjects was the group to which the donors belonged. General findings and caveats noted by the study authors: The study listed 150 to 200 TCR beta chains as associated with cytomegalovirus. A few of the identified cytomegalovirus-associated TCR beta chains were confirmed in vitro to be specific for cytomegalovirus antigens. The authors suggested that the approach could potentially be extended to other disease states and immunological phenotypes. Most TCR sequences were observed very rarely across donors, whereas some public TCRs were present in many individuals. A later analysis had no HLA typing for the validation cohort, so co-occurrence there was scored across all 110 or so repertoires. The classifier was reported to diagnose cytomegalovirus status with high specificity and sensitivity in both the original and validation cohorts. Subsequent analysis determined that TCRs grouped into clusters in the first cohort also showed a tendency toward co-occurrence across the 130 or so validation repertoires, and 85% to 95% of cluster scores exceeded 0.

In this chain, TRBV19 is recombined with TRBJ2-2; the junction holds 7 bases that match TRBD1. The origin of this receptor is a woman aged 18-29 years in good health and CMV-seronegative. The sequenced material came from PBMCs. The bases read TGTGCCAGTAGTAGTATAGGGGGCCCGAACACCGGGGAGCTGTTTTTT. Its translation is CASSSIGGPNTGELFF.